This T cell receptor (beta chain) originates from a study of cytomegalovirus exposure and HLA in healthy donors. V shed 6 bases and J shed 4 bases, with 13 bases lying between them. The CDR3 has 14 amino acids. Germline CDR1 MDHEN, CDR2 SYDVKM. General observations from the study: In a later analysis, TCR beta V- and J-gene trimming showed a link to a missense DCLRE1C variant. The study recorded about 160 TCR beta chains that were cytomegalovirus-associated. Analyzed later, association rates of TCRs varied across HLA loci, with DRB1 most and HLA-C fewest.

60 Vbeta and 13 Jbeta primers were used in PCR. Source study methods: An analysis that came later counted approximately 76 million unique TCR beta chains, approximately 11 million shared. Produced via immunoSEQ multiplex PCR; TCRdb's table is partial and in-frame only. V, J and clone size derive from that table, while D and trimming were established from the DNA sequence. The data show approximately 70,000 clones, roughly 80% seen once. Details on this clone: Its antigen remains unidentified.

This chain connects TRBV28 to TRBJ2-4; D is perhaps TRBD2 (7 bases). The material sequenced was PBMCs. The origin of this receptor is a woman aged 25 to 39 in good health and CMV-seronegative. The CDR3 coding sequence is TGTGCCAGCAGGCCTCGGGGGGCGAAAAACATTCAGTACTTC. Translated: CASRPRGAKNIQYF.